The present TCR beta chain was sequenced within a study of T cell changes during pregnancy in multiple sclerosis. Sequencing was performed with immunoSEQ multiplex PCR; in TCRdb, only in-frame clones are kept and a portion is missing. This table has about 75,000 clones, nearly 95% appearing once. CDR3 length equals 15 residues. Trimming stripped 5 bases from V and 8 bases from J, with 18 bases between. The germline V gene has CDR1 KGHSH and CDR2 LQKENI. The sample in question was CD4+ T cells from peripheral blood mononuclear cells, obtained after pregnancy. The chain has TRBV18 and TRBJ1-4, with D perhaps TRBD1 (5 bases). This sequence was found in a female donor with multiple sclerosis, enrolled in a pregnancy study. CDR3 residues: CASSTTGVSLEKLFF. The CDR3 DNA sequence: TGTGCCAGCTCAACTACAGGCGTTTCATTGGAAAAACTGTTTTTT.